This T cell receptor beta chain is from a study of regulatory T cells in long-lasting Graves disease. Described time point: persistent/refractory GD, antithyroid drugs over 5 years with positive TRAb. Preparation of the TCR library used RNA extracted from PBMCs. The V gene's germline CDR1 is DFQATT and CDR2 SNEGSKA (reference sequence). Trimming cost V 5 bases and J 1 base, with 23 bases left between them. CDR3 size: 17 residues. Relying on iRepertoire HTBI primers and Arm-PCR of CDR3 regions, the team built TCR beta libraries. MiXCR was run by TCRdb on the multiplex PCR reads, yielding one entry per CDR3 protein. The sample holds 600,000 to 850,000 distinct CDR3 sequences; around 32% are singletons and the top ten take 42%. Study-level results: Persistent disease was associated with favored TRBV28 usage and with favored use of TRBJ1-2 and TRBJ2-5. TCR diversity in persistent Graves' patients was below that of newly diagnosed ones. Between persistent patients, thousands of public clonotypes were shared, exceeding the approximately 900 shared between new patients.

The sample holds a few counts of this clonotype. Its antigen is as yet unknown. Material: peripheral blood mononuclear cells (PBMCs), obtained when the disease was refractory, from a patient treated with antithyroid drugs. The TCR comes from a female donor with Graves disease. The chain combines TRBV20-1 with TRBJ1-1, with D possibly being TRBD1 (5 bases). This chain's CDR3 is CSADYKPGPHPNTEAFF. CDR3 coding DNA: TGCAGTGCTGATTACAAACCGGGACCACATCCGAACACTGAAGCTTTCTTT.